Presented here are 11 T cell receptor beta chains from one specimen sequenced in a study of beta chain features in type 1 diabetes. Their target antigens are unknown. Study-wide results and caveats: When Type 1 diabetes patients were examined, their TCRB CDR3s proved moderately but significantly shorter in all four CD4+ subsets.

Reverse transcription of all isolated RNA meant that expressed TCRB transcripts were sequenced. TCRdb's copy holds only in-frame clones and misses some; the assay was immunoSEQ multiplex PCR. Of 160,000 or so clones listed, almost 65% are singletons. The specimen sequenced was naive CD4+ T cells from blood. These receptors originate from a young man with type 1 diabetes.

The chain couples TRBV9 to TRBJ1-5; tentatively, D is TRBD1 (5 bases). Looked up from germline, CDR1 is SGDLS and CDR2 is YYNGEE. V was clipped by 0 bases and J by 6 bases, with 7 bases between them. The CDR3 runs to 13 residues. CDR3: CASSVEGTQPQHF. Here the CDR3 DNA reads TGTGCCAGCAGCGTAGAAGGGACTCAGCCCCAGCATTTT.

In the case of this clone: Relative to the germline gene, one junction end is altered; a read error may explain this. The J gene is TRBJ2-7, the V gene TRBV4-1, with 11 bases identical to TRBD2. The V gene's germline CDR1 is MGHRA and CDR2 YSYEKL. CDR3 length equals 16 residues. CDR3 in DNA: TGCGCCAGCAGTCAAGCCGGGACTAGCGGCCCTAGGGAGCAGTACTTC. It encodes CASSQAGTSGPREQYF.

This clone was seen only a few times. The chain carries TRBV4-1 and TRBJ2-5, with D possibly TRBD1 on 6 matching bases. This CDR3 has 13 residues. With 4 bases removed from V and 2 bases from J, the gap between germline ends came to 8 bases. Germline V gives CDR1 MGHRA, CDR2 YSYEKL. The CDR3 is CASSLGQQETQYF. DNA for the CDR3: TGCGCCAGCAGCCTTGGACAGCAAGAGACCCAGTACTTC.

The chain is built from TRBV5-1 and TRBJ1-4; D uncertain. Trimming removed 7 bases at V and 8 bases at J, with 15 bases between. Germline V gene lookup returns CDR1 SGHRS and CDR2 YFSETQ. CDR3 size: 13 residues. As DNA, the CDR3 is TGCGCCAGCGGCCGGGAATCGGGGGAAAAACTGTTTTTT. Its translation: CASGRESGEKLFF.

V is TRBV7-9 and J is TRBJ1-6; the match to TRBD1 covers 8 bases. The CDR3 spans 17 residues. Germline V gene sequence: CDR1 SEHNR, CDR2 FQNEAQ (reference sequence). V shed 2 bases, J shed 9 bases, and the junction held 12 bases outside the gene matches. The CDR3 spells CASSLTSLQGGGSPLHF. The CDR3 DNA reads as TGTGCCAGCAGCTTAACATCTTTACAGGGGGGAGGTTCACCCCTCCACTTT.

CDR3 sequence: CASRARWQSEQYF. The DNA of the CDR3 is TGTGCCAGCAGGGCACGGTGGCAGAGCGAGCAGTACTTC. The chain links TRBV28 to TRBJ2-7; D is unresolved. The germline V gene has CDR1 MDHEN and CDR2 SYDVKM. The CDR3 consists of 13 residues. Trimming shortened V by 6 bases and J by 6 bases, and 15 bases separated the two germline ends. Full variable domain (missing parts from reference TRBV28 and TRBJ2-7): DVKVTQSSRYLVKRTGEKVFLECVQDMDHENMFWYRQDPGLGLRLIYFSYDVKMKEKGDIPEGYSVSREKKERFSLILESASTNQTSMYLCASRARWQSEQYFGPGTRLTVT.

This chain uses TRBV28 with TRBJ2-1; D may be TRBD1 (6 bases). Deletions cut 4 bases from V and 6 bases from J, with 13 bases between. This CDR3 contains 14 residues. The germline V gene has CDR1 MDHEN and CDR2 SYDVKM. The CDR3 here is CASSSGQGINEQFF. The CDR3, as DNA: TGTGCCAGCAGTTCGGGGCAGGGGATCAATGAGCAGTTCTTC.

The chain employs TRBV25-1 and TRBJ2-2, with D perhaps TRBD1 or TRBD2 (6 bases each). Trimming shortened V by 4 bases and J by 4 bases, and 19 bases separated the two germline ends. CDR1 MGHDK and CDR2 SYGVNS come from the germline V gene. This CDR3 has 17 amino acids. CDR3: CASSGDIGGPVTGELFF. CDR3 DNA: TGTGCCAGCAGTGGTGACATTGGGGGGCCGGTCACCGGGGAGCTGTTTTTT.

V is TRBV5-1 and J is TRBJ2-5; D uncertain. Trimming took off 3 bases at V and 5 bases at J, with 8 bases between the two ends. The CDR3 runs to 12 residues. Germline values: CDR1 SGHRS, CDR2 YFSETQ. The CDR3 protein is CASSSSRETQYF. CDR3 nucleotide sequence: TGCGCCAGCAGCTCCTCCAGGGAGACCCAGTACTTC.

The rearrangement uses TRBV7-9 and TRBJ1-1, with 8 bases matching TRBD1. The ends lost 5 bases at V and 5 bases at J; junction bases unmatched: 10. This CDR3 spans 15 amino acids. Germline values: CDR1 SEHNR, CDR2 FQNEAQ (reference sequence). The DNA of the CDR3 is TGTGCCAGCAGCCCCACTGCGACAGGGGCAACTGAAGCTTTCTTT. Protein sequence: CASSPTATGATEAFF. The full variable domain, its missing parts supplied by reference TRBV7-9 and TRBJ1-1, is DTGVSQNPRHKITKRGQNVTFRCDPISEHNRLYWYRQTLGQGPEFLTYFQNEAQLEKSRLLSDRFSAERPKGSFSTLEIQRTEQGDSAMYLCASSPTATGATEAFFGQGTRLTVV.

There are a few counts of this clone. The chain recombines TRBV7-2 with TRBJ2-3; TRBD1 might be the D (6 bases). Trimming left V 1 base short and J 3 bases short, with 11 bases between. CDR1 SGHTA and CDR2 FQGNSA come from the germline V gene. This CDR3 comprises 15 residues. The CDR3 sequence is CASSLGSGQTDTQYF. In DNA, the CDR3 is TGTGCCAGCAGCTTAGGGAGCGGACAGACAGATACGCAGTATTTT.